This T cell receptor beta chain derives from a study of blood T cell repertoires in COVID-19. The wider study: Specimens from acute and convalescent COVID-19 originated in the United States, Italy and Spain. Nucleic acid was either cDNA or gDNA, and it came from T cells, B-cell-depleted T cells, or PBMCs.

With 3 bases clipped from V and 4 bases from J, the junction kept 5 bases outside the gene matches. Germline CDR1 is SGDLS and CDR2 is YYNGEE. This CDR3 contains 15 residues. Original processing notes: Estimation of nucleated cell counts relied on the amplification of reference gene primers. Here immunoSEQ multiplex PCR was the method, and the copy in TCRdb shows in-frame clones only, minus some. V and J calls and clone size come straight from that table; D and trimming were deduced from the DNA. The table lists around 700,000 clones, 80% to 90% of them singletons. Material: peripheral blood. This receptor was identified in a woman younger than 30 with acute or convalescent COVID-19. This chain connects TRBV9 to TRBJ1-3; TRBD1 aligns across 9 bases. CDR3 coding DNA: TGTGCCAGCAGCGCACAGGGGGCCGCCGGAAACACCATATATTTT. Translating it yields CASSAQGAAGNTIYF.